The rows below give T cell receptor beta chains drawn from one sample of a study of blood T cell repertoires in COVID-19. Sequencing used immunoSEQ multiplex PCR; TCRdb keeps in-frame clones, though not all of them. The repertoire holds fewer than 400,000 clones, 65% to 90% seen once, with around 4.6% in the top ten. The sample comprised PBMCs or T cells enriched from blood (not recorded which). The receptors here all came from a young man who had recovered from COVID-19. Both conserved end residues are part of each CDR3. A D gene is named only where the DNA matches it firmly. Not every row has a clone size; where given, it reads once, few, many or a size class.

J gene	V gene	D gene	clone size	CDR3 DNA	CDR3 protein
TRBJ1-1	TRBV5-6	TRBD1	-	TGTGCCAGCAGCTTGGGGACAGGAGAAGCTTTCTTT	CASSLGTGEAFF
TRBJ2-7	TRBV5-5	TRBD2	-	TGTGCCAGCAGCCCAGTCTTAGGGGTTTGGCTAGCGGACCGTTACGAGCAGTACTTC	CASSPVLGVWLADRYEQYF
TRBJ1-1	TRBV9	-	-	TGTGCCAGCAGCGTGCCGACAGGGAACACTGAAGCTTTCTTT	CASSVPTGNTEAFF
TRBJ2-2	TRBV19	-	-	TGTGCCAGTAGGGCGAACCAGCTAGCTAACACCGGGGAGCTGTTTTTT	CASRANQLANTGELFF
TRBJ2-3	TRBV5-1	TRBD2	-	TGCGCCAGCAGCTTGGATGGCGGGGGGGCCTTTGATACGCAGTATTTT	CASSLDGGGAFDTQYF
TRBJ1-1	TRBV9	TRBD1	-	TGTGCCAGCAGCGTAGACAGGGGGCGATGGACTGAAGCTTTCTTT	CASSVDRGRWTEAFF
TRBJ2-2	TRBV25-1	-	-	TGTGCCAGTAAACCCGGGACTGCCACCGGGGAGCTGTTTTTT	CASKPGTATGELFF
TRBJ1-2	TRBV24-1	-	-	TGTGCCACCAGTGACGCCCCTGGGACATTCGGGGGCTACACCTTC	CATSDAPGTFGGYTF
TRBJ2-1	TRBV10-3	TRBD1	-	TGTGCCATCAGTCCCAGGGGGAATGAGCAGTTCTTC	CAISPRGNEQFF
TRBJ2-7	TRBV11-3	TRBD1	-	TGTGCCAGCAGCACCCGGACAGGGAACTCCTACGAGCAGTACTTC	CASSTRTGNSYEQYF
TRBJ1-2	TRBV30	-	-	TGTGCCTGGAGTGCGGCGGGGGCCGCTAACTATGGCTACACCTTC	CAWSAAGAANYGYTF
TRBJ2-7	TRBV5-5	-	-	TGTGCCAGCAGCTTAGGCCCGGACAGCTCCTACGAGCAGTACTTC	CASSLGPDSSYEQYF
TRBJ2-7	TRBV5-4	-	-	TGTGCCAGCAGCTGGAAACGGGATCCCAGCTACGAGCAGTACTTC	CASSWKRDPSYEQYF
TRBJ2-5	TRBV27	TRBD2	-	TGTGCCAGCAGTCGAAGACTAGCCCTTCTCAGGGAGACCCAGTACTTC	CASSRRLALLRETQYF
TRBJ1-2	TRBV30	TRBD1	-	TGTGCCTGGAGTACCCCCGGGACAGGGTCGGCTGGCTACACCTTC	CAWSTPGTGSAGYTF
TRBJ1-2	TRBV9	-	-	TGTGCCAGCAGCCCCCCAGCGGTTTACTATGGCTACACCTTC	CASSPPAVYYGYTF
TRBJ1-5	TRBV29-1	TRBD1	once	TGCAGCGTTAGAGAGACAGGGGCTCAATCAGGGCCCCAGCATTTT	CSVRETGAQSGPQHF
TRBJ2-7	TRBV9	TRBD1	once	TGTGCCAGCAGCGCCCTCGACAGGGTGGACTACGAGCAGTACTTC	CASSALDRVDYEQYF
TRBJ2-1	TRBV18	TRBD2	-	TGTGCCAGCTCACCATCCGGGGCGGGAGGTGGTCTCAATGAGCAGTTCTTC	CASSPSGAGGGLNEQFF
TRBJ1-6	TRBV7-2	-	-	TGTGCCAGCAGCTCTAACGGGAATTCACCCCTCCACTTT	CASSSNGNSPLHF
TRBJ2-2	TRBV6-1	-	-	TGTGCCAGCAGTGAAAAAGGTGCTAGCGCCGGGGAGCTGTTTTTT	CASSEKGASAGELFF
TRBJ2-3	TRBV6-5	TRBD1	-	TGTGCCAGCAGTTACGGGGACAGGGTCAACACAGATACGCAGTATTTT	CASSYGDRVNTDTQYF
TRBJ1-6	TRBV5-1	TRBD1	-	TGCGCCAGCAAGGACAGGGGTGGCTCACCCCTCCACTTT	CASKDRGGSPLHF
TRBJ2-7	TRBV3-1/TRBV3-2	TRBD1	-	TGTGCCAGCAGCCAAGAGTGGCAGGGGGCTAGTTACGAGCAGTACTTC	CASSQEWQGASYEQYF
TRBJ2-7	TRBV3-1/TRBV3-2	TRBD2	-	TGTGCCAGCAGCCCTTGGACTAGCGGGACATCCTACGAGCAGTACTTC	CASSPWTSGTSYEQYF
TRBJ1-2	TRBV13	-	-	TGTGCCAGCCTTTTACGCGGGGGCAACTATGGCTACACCTTC	CASLLRGGNYGYTF
TRBJ2-2	TRBV7-8	TRBD1	-	TGTGCCAGCATCAAATATGGGGACAGGGGGCGCTTCGGGGAGCTGTTTTTT	CASIKYGDRGRFGELFF
TRBJ2-1	TRBV4-2	-	few	TGTGCCAGCAGCCAAGATGGGGGGGCTAGTGAGCAGCAGTTCTTC	CASSQDGGASEQQFF
TRBJ1-1	TRBV18	TRBD1	-	TGTGCCAGCTCACCTGACAGGGAAACTGAAGCTTTCTTT	CASSPDRETEAFF
TRBJ2-7	TRBV12-1	-	few	TGTGCCAGCAGCCTCTGGACTAGCCACTACGAGCAGTACTTC	CASSLWTSHYEQYF
TRBJ1-1	TRBV30	-	-	TGTGCCTGGACCTGGACTTTGGGCACTGAAGCTTTCTTT	CAWTWTLGTEAFF
TRBJ2-3	TRBV28	TRBD2	-	TGTGCCAGCAGTCCTAGACTAGCGGGAGGGCCAGGGGATACGCAGTATTTT	CASSPRLAGGPGDTQYF
TRBJ2-7	TRBV23-1	TRBD1	-	TGCGCCAGCAGTCACCACGCTACTGACTCGCCGGGACAGGGAGGCGGATGGGACGAGCAGTACTTC	CASSHHATDSPGQGGGWDEQYF
TRBJ2-7	TRBV9	TRBD1	-	TGTGCCAGCAGCGGACAGGGGTACGAGCAGTACTTC	CASSGQGYEQYF
TRBJ2-3	TRBV5-1	TRBD1	few	TGCGCCAGCAGCTCTAGGACAGGGCCAACTAGCACAGATACGCAGTATTTT	CASSSRTGPTSTDTQYF
TRBJ2-1	TRBV3-1/TRBV3-2	TRBD1	-	TGTGCCAGCAGCCAAGACCTGTACAGGGGTGAAAATGAGCAGTTCTTC	CASSQDLYRGENEQFF
TRBJ1-5	TRBV2	-	-	TGTGCCAGCACCGAGGAGGTCTCCAATCAGCCCCAGCATTTT	CASTEEVSNQPQHF
TRBJ1-1	TRBV28	-	once	TGTGCCAGCAAAACTATGGCGGACACTGAAGCTTTCTTT	CASKTMADTEAFF
TRBJ2-2	TRBV7-7	-	-	TGTGCTAGCAGCCCTACGCTTAGCGGCGCTAACACCGGGGAGCTGTTTTTT	CASSPTLSGANTGELFF
TRBJ1-2	TRBV7-2	-	-	TGTGCCAGCAGCTATCCAGGGATAGGAGGCTACACCTTC	CASSYPGIGGYTF
TRBJ2-1	TRBV3-1/TRBV3-2	TRBD2	-	TGTGCCAGCAGCGGGATCTATAGGACTAGCGGGGGGGTGGTAGTCTTC	CASSGIYRTSGGVVVF
TRBJ2-1	TRBV11-2	TRBD1	-	TGTGCCAGCAGCTTAGATCTTTACAGGACAGGGGGGAATGAGCAGTTCTTC	CASSLDLYRTGGNEQFF
TRBJ2-3	TRBV6-5	-	-	TGTGCCACGTTGGGGTCGTGGGGGGCAGATACGCAGTATTTT	CATLGSWGADTQYF
TRBJ1-1	TRBV6-6	TRBD1	-	TGTGCCAGCAGGACGGACAGGGCAACCCCTGAAGCTTTCTTT	CASRTDRATPEAFF
TRBJ1-5	TRBV7-8	-	-	TGTGCCAGCAGTTACCAGGGAGGGTGGAGCAATCAGCCCCAGCATTTT	CASSYQGGWSNQPQHF
TRBJ2-3	TRBV10-1	-	-	TGCGCCAGCAGTGAGCGACTAGGAGGGACAGATACGCAGTATTTT	CASSERLGGTDTQYF
TRBJ2-3	TRBV10-2	-	-	TGCGCCAGCAGACAGGGAAGCACAGATACGCAGTATTTT	CASRQGSTDTQYF